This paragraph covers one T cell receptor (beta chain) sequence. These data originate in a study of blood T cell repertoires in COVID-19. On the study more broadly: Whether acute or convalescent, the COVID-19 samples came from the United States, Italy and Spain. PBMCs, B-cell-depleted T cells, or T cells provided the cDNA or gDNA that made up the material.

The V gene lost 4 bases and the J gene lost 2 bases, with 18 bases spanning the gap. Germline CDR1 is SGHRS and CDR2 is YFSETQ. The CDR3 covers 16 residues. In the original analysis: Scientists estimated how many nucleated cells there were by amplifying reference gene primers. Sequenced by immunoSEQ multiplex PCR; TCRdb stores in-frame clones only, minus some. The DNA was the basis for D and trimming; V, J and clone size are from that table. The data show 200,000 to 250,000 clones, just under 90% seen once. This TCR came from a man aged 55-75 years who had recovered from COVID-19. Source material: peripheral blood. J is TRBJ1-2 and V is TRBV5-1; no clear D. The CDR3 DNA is TGCGCCAGCAGCCAGCTTAGTTTAAGCGCAAACTATGGCTACACCTTC. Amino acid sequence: CASSQLSLSANYGYTF.